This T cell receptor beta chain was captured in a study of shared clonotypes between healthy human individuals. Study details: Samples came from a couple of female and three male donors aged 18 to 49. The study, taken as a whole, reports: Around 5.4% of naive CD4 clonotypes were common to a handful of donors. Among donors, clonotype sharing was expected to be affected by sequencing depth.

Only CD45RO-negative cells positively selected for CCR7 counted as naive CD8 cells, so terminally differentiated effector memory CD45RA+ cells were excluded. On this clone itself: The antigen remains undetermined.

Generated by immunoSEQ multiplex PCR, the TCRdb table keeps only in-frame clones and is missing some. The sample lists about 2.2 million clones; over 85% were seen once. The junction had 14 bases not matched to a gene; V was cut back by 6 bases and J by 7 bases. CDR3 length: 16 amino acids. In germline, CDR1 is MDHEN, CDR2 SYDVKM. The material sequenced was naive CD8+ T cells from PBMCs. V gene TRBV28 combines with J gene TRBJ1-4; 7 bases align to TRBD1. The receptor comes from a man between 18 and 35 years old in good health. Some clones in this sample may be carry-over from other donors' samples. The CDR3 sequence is CASSPYDRGLGEKLFF. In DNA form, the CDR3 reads TGTGCCAGCAGCCCGTACGATAGGGGGCTTGGTGAAAAACTGTTTTTT.